These 25 T cell receptor beta chains originate from one sample sequenced in a study of beta chain features in type 1 diabetes (dated by TCRdb to 2017 to 2018). To prepare the library, the immunoSEQ multiplex PCR assay was applied. The High Capacity cDNA Reverse Transcription Kit was used to reverse transcribe all of the isolated RNA, meaning that expressed TCRB transcripts were what got sequenced. The table was pulled from immuneACCESS by TCRdb, which kept in-frame rearrangements only. Such tables lose some clones; where checked, under half of the loss comes from unresolved V genes, and the rest has no known cause. This sample lists about 300,000 clones; around an eighth were detected once. The biggest ten clones account for about 0.016% of the sample. Which antigens these TCRs recognize remains unknown. Overall study results and their limits: A moderate but significant shortening of TCRB CDR3 length was observed in type 1 diabetes patients in all four CD4+ subsets.

Source material: naive CD4+ T cells from blood. The cell subset or site label, read with the paper, signifies: true naive CD4+ T cells. All receptors come from a young woman with type 1 diabetes.

The chain recombines TRBV7-9 with TRBJ2-1; 9 nucleotides line up with TRBD2. Germline V gene lookup returns CDR1 SEHNR and CDR2 FQNEAQ (reference sequence). The CDR3 sequence is 16 residues long. Unmatched junction bases numbered 9, after V lost 2 bases and J lost 7 bases. The CDR3 DNA follows: TGTGCCAGCAGCTTAAGTGGCGGGAGGGCCTTGAATGAGCAGTTCTTC. Protein: CASSLSGGRALNEQFF.

The chain couples TRBV7-9 to TRBJ2-7; possible D gene TRBD1, 6 bases. The CDR3 sequence is 14 residues long. Trimming took off 7 bases at V and 5 bases at J, with 18 bases between the two ends. Germline V gene data show CDR1 as SEHNR and CDR2 as FQNEAQ (reference sequence). The CDR3 DNA sequence: TGTGCCAGCACCCGTTATGGACAGCTGAACGAGCAGTACTTC. It codes for CASTRYGQLNEQYF.

The chain is built from TRBV18 and TRBJ2-5, with unresolved D. The CDR3 is 16 residues long. V lost 4 bases and J lost 2, with 17 bases in between. Germline V gene lookup returns CDR1 KGHSH and CDR2 LQKENI. The chain's CDR3 is CASSLSATIPQETQYF. In DNA, the CDR3 is TGTGCCAGCTCACTAAGTGCGACAATCCCACAAGAGACCCAGTACTTC.

V usage is TRBV9 and J usage is TRBJ1-2, with 12 positions matching TRBD1. The CDR3 spans 15 residues. With 0 bases clipped from V and 7 bases from J, the junction kept 4 bases outside the gene matches. Per germline, CDR1 SGDLS and CDR2 YYNGEE. The CDR3 DNA follows: TGTGCCAGCAGCGTAGGGGGGACAGGGGGCACTGGCTACACCTTC. As protein: CASSVGGTGGTGYTF.

CDR3 nucleotides: TGTGCCAGCAGTTACTGGTCTGCAGTAACCAATGAGCAGTTCTTC. Translating it yields CASSYWSAVTNEQFF. The chain combines TRBV6-6 with TRBJ2-1; D not certain. The CDR3 covers 15 residues. V was trimmed by 1 base and J by 6 bases, leaving 13 bases between them. Germline assignment: CDR1 MNHNY and CDR2 SVGAGI (reference sequence).

This clone was found a few times. The CDR3 bases are TGTGCCAGCAGTGAGACAGCTGGGTCCTACGAGCAGTACTTC. The encoded protein is CASSETAGSYEQYF. The chain uses TRBV25-1 and TRBJ2-5, with a possible D match to TRBD1 (5 bases). The J call may be faulty, since TRBJ2-7 better matches the DNA end. CDR1 and CDR2 from the germline V gene are MGHDK and SYGVNS. This CDR3 region has 14 residues.

This clone has just a few counts. The gene calls are TRBV15 and TRBJ2-1, with TRBD2 matching 13 bases. J lost 6 bases, V lost 1 base, and 0 bases had no gene match. Germline CDR1 and CDR2: LNHNV and YYDKDF (reference sequence). This CDR3 has 15 amino acids. The CDR3 DNA follows: TGTGCCACCAGCAGAGGACTAGCGGGAGGCAATGAGCAGTTCTTC. This sequence encodes CATSRGLAGGNEQFF.

J is TRBJ2-3 and V is TRBV5-1; 7 bases line up with TRBD2. The CDR3 is made up of 15 amino acids. Trimming cost V 5 bases and J 0 bases; bases outside gene matches: 6. Germline V lookup: CDR1 SGHRS, CDR2 YFSETQ. In DNA, the CDR3 is TGCGCCAGCAGTTCGAGCGGGGCTAGCACAGATACGCAGTATTTT. Its protein product is CASSSSGASTDTQYF.

A few counts support this clone. The rearrangement uses TRBV11-2 and TRBJ1-2; no reliable D call. V was shortened by 4 bases and J by 10 bases, with 16 bases between the two germline ends. The CDR3 contains 13 residues. Per the germline V gene, CDR1 is SGHAT and CDR2 is FQNNGV. CDR3: CASSSTGGLTYTF. CDR3 nucleotides: TGTGCCAGCAGCTCGACGGGCGGACTGACCTACACCTTC.

This chain joins TRBV5-1 and TRBJ2-7, with 14 bases identical to TRBD2. CDR1 SGHRS and CDR2 YFSETQ come from the germline V gene. The CDR3 extends over 15 amino acids. The J segment lost 9 bases and the V segment lost 4 bases, leaving 9 bases of the junction unmatched. The DNA of the CDR3 is TGCGCCAGCAGCCCCGAACCGGGGACTAGCGGGAGGCAGTACGTC. Translating it yields CASSPEPGTSGRQYV.

V and J are TRBV7-9 and TRBJ2-7; 8 bases align to TRBD1. V was pared by 3 bases and J by 2 bases, with 6 bases of the junction left unmatched. Germline-derived CDR1 and CDR2 are SEHNR and FQNEAQ (reference sequence). This CDR3 spans 15 amino acids. As DNA, the CDR3 is TGTGCCAGCAGCTTGGACAGGGAAGGAGCCTACGAGCAGTACGTC. Translated, it gives CASSLDREGAYEQYV.

The chain uses TRBV7-7 and TRBJ2-5, with 10 bases lining up with TRBD1. Germline CDR1 reads SSHAT; CDR2 reads FNYEAQ (reference sequence). After removal of 5 bases from V and 7 bases from J, the junction contained 4 bases not matched to a gene. The length of the CDR3 is 13 residues. The CDR3 reads CASSTGQGRTQYF. DNA of the CDR3: TGTGCCAGCAGCACGGGACAGGGGAGGACCCAGTACTTC.

J is TRBJ2-1 and V is TRBV7-8, with D maybe TRBD2 (6 bases). Trimming left V 2 bases short and J 6 bases short, with 23 bases between. The germline gives CDR1 SGHVS, CDR2 FQNEAQ. The CDR3 runs to 18 residues. The chain's CDR3 is CASSLRSLRLVSSNEQFF. CDR3 in DNA: TGTGCCAGCAGCTTAAGATCTCTCCGACTAGTAAGTAGCAATGAGCAGTTCTTC.

This clone has a handful of counts. The CDR3 sequence: CASSLEYNQPQHF. The DNA for the CDR3 is TGTGCCAGCAGTTTAGAGTACAATCAGCCCCAGCATTTT. The chain is built from TRBV27 and TRBJ1-5, with unresolved D. Germline V CDR1 and CDR2: MNHEY, SMNVEV (reference sequence). This CDR3 region has 13 residues. Trimming shortened V by 2 bases and J by 3 bases, and 5 bases separated the two germline ends.

This sequence joins TRBV7-6 and TRBJ2-3, with D perhaps TRBD2 (6 bases). V dropped 0 bases and J dropped 9 bases, with 16 bases sitting between them. The CDR3 contains 15 residues. Per the germline V gene, CDR1 is SGHVS and CDR2 is FNYEAQ. The CDR3 sequence: CASSLAGSSAGTQYF. CDR3 sequence (DNA): TGTGCCAGCAGCTTAGCGGGGAGTTCCGCGGGAACGCAGTATTTT.

The chain links TRBV5-1 to TRBJ2-5; 11 nucleotides match TRBD1. The ends lost 4 bases at V and 4 bases at J; junction bases unmatched: 3. There are 14 residues in the CDR3. Germline V lookup: CDR1 SGHRS, CDR2 YFSETQ. CDR3 sequence: CASSPGTGGETQYF. For the CDR3, the DNA is TGCGCCAGCAGCCCCGGGACAGGGGGAGAGACCCAGTACTTC.

A note on this clone: Relative to the germline gene, one junction end is altered; a read error may explain this. CDR3 in amino acids: CASSLASREGEQFF. DNA for the CDR3: TGTGCCAGCAGCCTAGCATCTAGGGAGGGGGAGCAGTTCTTC. V gene TRBV7-2 combines with J gene TRBJ2-1; 7 nucleotides match TRBD2. CDR1 is SGHTA and CDR2 is FQGNSA in the germline V gene. The CDR3 loop spans 14 amino acids.

This clone was found a few times. This rearrangement joins TRBV28 to TRBJ1-5; D possibly corresponds to TRBD1 (5 bases). CDR1 and CDR2 (germline): MDHEN, SYDVKM. Trimming left V 6 bases short and J 4 bases short, with 13 bases between. The CDR3 extends over 14 amino acids. CDR3 region: CASSSGGPNQPQHF. CDR3 coding DNA: TGTGCCAGCAGCTCGGGGGGACCAAATCAGCCCCAGCATTTT.

The chain links TRBV27 to TRBJ2-1; 12 bases line up with TRBD1. The CDR3 spans 15 residues. J was trimmed by 5 bases and V by 7 bases; bases with no gene match: 6. Germline values: CDR1 MNHEY, CDR2 SMNVEV (reference sequence). The CDR3 loop is CASTPGQGANNEQFF. DNA of the CDR3: TGTGCCAGCACCCCGGGACAGGGGGCGAACAATGAGCAGTTCTTC.

Concerning this clone itself: Other DNA sequences in this sample translate to the same CDR3. The chain combines TRBV28 with TRBJ2-3, with 9 bases aligning to TRBD2. The CDR3 covers 15 residues. The germline CDR1 and CDR2 sequences are MDHEN and SYDVKM. Trimming at V came to 5 bases and at J to 2 bases, leaving 5 bases not matched to a gene. The CDR3 DNA sequence: TGTGCCAGCAGTACCTTAGCGGGGGTCACAGATACGCAGTATTTT. Encoded protein: CASSTLAGVTDTQYF.

This clone has more than one count but fewer than ten. This chain links TRBV14 with TRBJ2-5; D is uncertain. CDR1 SGHDN and CDR2 FVKESK come from the germline V gene. CDR3 size: 12 residues. V dropped 5 bases and J dropped 5 bases, with 9 bases sitting between them. CDR3: CASSFTRETQYF. CDR3 nucleotides: TGTGCCAGCAGCTTCACGAGGGAGACCCAGTACTTC.

The chain recombines TRBV18 with TRBJ1-5, with D perhaps TRBD1 (6 bases). Germline CDR1 KGHSH, CDR2 LQKENI. Trimming removed 5 bases from V and 0 bases from J, with 11 bases in between. CDR3 size: 15 residues. CDR3: CASSAGTPSNQPQHF. The DNA for the CDR3 is TGTGCCAGCTCAGCCGGGACACCTAGCAATCAGCCCCAGCATTTT.

The chain is built from TRBV7-2 and TRBJ2-7; 9 positions match TRBD2. The CDR3 extends over 13 amino acids. Germline trimming cut 5 bases from V and 6 bases from J; bases unmatched to any gene: 5. Germline CDR1 and CDR2: SGHTA and FQGNSA. The CDR3 coding sequence is TGTGCCAGCAGCCCACTTAGCGGGAGCGAGCAGTACGTC. Translating gives CASSPLSGSEQYV.

This clone was recorded a few times. The chain couples TRBV5-4 to TRBJ2-5; 7 bases map to TRBD2. Germline CDR1 SGHNT, CDR2 YYREEE (reference sequence). The CDR3 is made up of 15 amino acids. The J segment lost 0 bases and the V segment lost 3 bases, leaving 5 bases of the junction unmatched. The CDR3 bases are TGTGCCAGCAGCTCCCGACTAGCCAACCAAGAGACCCAGTACTTC. It encodes CASSSRLANQETQYF.

The chain couples TRBV9 to TRBJ2-5, with 11 bases that match TRBD1. CDR1 and CDR2 (germline): SGDLS, YYNGEE. V lost 3 bases to trimming and J lost 4 bases; unmatched junction nucleotides: 2. This CDR3 is built from 14 residues. The CDR3 protein is CASSGTGGLETQYF. The CDR3 nucleotides are TGTGCCAGCAGCGGGACAGGGGGCTTAGAGACCCAGTACTTC.